A single T cell receptor beta chain is shown here with its context. This table comes from immunoSEQ multiplex PCR, and its TCRdb copy is limited to in-frame clones, with some not included. The sample has 140,000 to 150,000 clones, roughly 88% seen once. The data derive from a study of blood T cell repertoires in COVID-19. Adults between about 18 and 89 years of age took part from 24 US areas. This CDR3 spans 16 amino acids. Germline V lookup: CDR1 MDHEN, CDR2 SYDVKM. Trimming took off 1 base at V and 0 bases at J, with 10 bases between the two ends. V and J are TRBV28 and TRBJ1-3; D remains unclear. Sequencing was carried out using PBMCs or T cells enriched from blood (not recorded which). The receptor's source is a man between 50 and 59 years old who had recovered from COVID-19. CDR3 region: CASSLLGIYSGNTIYF. CDR3 DNA sequence: TGTGCCAGCAGTTTATTGGGCATATACTCTGGAAACACCATATATTTT.